A single sample is the source of the 5 T cell receptor beta chains below, sequenced in a study of T cell clonality in common variable immunodeficiency. The data were produced by immunoSEQ multiplex PCR, yet TCRdb's version contains in-frame clones alone and is incomplete. The sample includes approximately 56,000 clones, none of them occurring once. The sequencing input was peripheral blood mononuclear cells. The receptors derive from a person aged 18 to 70 in good health.

Concerning this clone: The read terminates 3 residues before the CDR3 end, so the remaining end is supplied by the germline J gene. V and J are TRBV5-6 and TRBJ1-1; D gene uncertain. The germline V and J ends were trimmed by 4 bases and 4 bases, with 11 bases remaining between them. The CDR3 extends over 13 amino acids. Germline lookup yields CDR1 SGHDT and CDR2 YYEEEE. Incomplete CDR3 DNA: TGTGCCAGCAGCGACGCGGTGGGCACTGAA. Amino acid sequence: CASSDAVGTE. The full-length CDR3 reads as CASSDAVGTEAFF.

This clone has ten or more counts. The CDR3 end is not reached by the read, which stops 3 residues before it; the germline J gene fills it in. The chain links TRBV7-2 to TRBJ2-1; 7 nucleotides agree with TRBD2. Per germline, CDR1 SGHTA and CDR2 FQGNSA. The CDR3 runs to 15 residues. After removal of 4 bases from V and 3 bases from J, the junction contained 6 bases not matched to a gene. CDR3 sequence: CASSSDPGGYNEQFF. CDR3 bases read: TGTGCCAGCAGCTCCGATCCGGGGGGCTACAATGAG.

This clone has at least ten counts. The DNA ends 3 residues before the CDR3 does, and the rest of the CDR3 is filled in from the germline J gene. The chain carries TRBV28 and TRBJ2-4; TRBD1 is a possible D gene (6 bases). V lost 6 bases and J lost 3, with 9 bases in between. In germline, CDR1 is MDHEN, CDR2 SYDVKM. This CDR3 has 13 residues. The CDR3 region is CASRQGSKNIQYF. Partial CDR3 DNA: TGTGCCAGCAGACAGGGCAGCAAAAACATT.

There are many counts of this clone. The covered CDR3 bases are TGTGCCAGCTCATCAAGCGTCCCCTACAATGAG. It translates to CASSSSVPYNE. The entire CDR3 protein is CASSSSVPYNEQFF. The chain uses TRBV18 and TRBJ2-1; no definite D call. The read ends 3 residues before the CDR3 terminus; that terminus is restored from the germline J gene. This CDR3 spans 14 amino acids. Trimming took off 5 bases at V and 2 bases at J, with 10 bases between the two ends. CDR1 is KGHSH, CDR2 LQKENI, per germline.

This clone was recorded many times. Read coverage stops 3 residues before the CDR3 terminus; the germline J gene supplies the remainder. V and J are TRBV3-1 (or the pseudogene TRBV3-2) and TRBJ2-3; possible D gene TRBD2, 5 bases. With 4 bases removed from V and 5 bases from J, the gap between germline ends came to 19 bases. This CDR3 is built from 16 residues. The V gene's germline CDR1 is LGHDT and CDR2 YNNKEL (reference sequence). CDR3 sequence: CASSRALDSPGDTQYF. The sequenced part of the CDR3 DNA is TGTGCCAGCAGCCGCGCACTAGACTCCCCAGGAGATACG.